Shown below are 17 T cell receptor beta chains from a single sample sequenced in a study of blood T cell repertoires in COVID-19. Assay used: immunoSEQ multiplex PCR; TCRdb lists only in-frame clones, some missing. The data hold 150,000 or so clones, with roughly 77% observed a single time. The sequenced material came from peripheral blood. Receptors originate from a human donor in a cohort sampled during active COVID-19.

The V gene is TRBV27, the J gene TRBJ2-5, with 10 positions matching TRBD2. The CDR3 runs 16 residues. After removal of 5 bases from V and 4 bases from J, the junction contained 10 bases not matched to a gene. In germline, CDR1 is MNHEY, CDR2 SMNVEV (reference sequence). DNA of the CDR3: TGTGCCAGCAGTCCCGGAGCGGGGGGGCCGTCAGAGACCCAGTACTTC. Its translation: CASSPGAGGPSETQYF.

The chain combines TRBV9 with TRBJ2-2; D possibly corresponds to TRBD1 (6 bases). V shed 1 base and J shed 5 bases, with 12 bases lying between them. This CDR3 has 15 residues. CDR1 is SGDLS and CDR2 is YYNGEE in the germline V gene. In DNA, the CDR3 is TGTGCCAGCAGCGTACCAGGGGCTCAAACCGGGGAGCTGTTTTTT. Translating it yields CASSVPGAQTGELFF.

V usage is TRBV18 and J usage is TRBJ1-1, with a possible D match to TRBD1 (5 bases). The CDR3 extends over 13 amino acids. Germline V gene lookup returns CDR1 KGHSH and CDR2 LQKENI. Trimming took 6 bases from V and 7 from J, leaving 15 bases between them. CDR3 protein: CASSPRQGYEAFF. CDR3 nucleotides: TGTGCCAGCTCCCCCCGGCAGGGCTATGAAGCTTTCTTT.

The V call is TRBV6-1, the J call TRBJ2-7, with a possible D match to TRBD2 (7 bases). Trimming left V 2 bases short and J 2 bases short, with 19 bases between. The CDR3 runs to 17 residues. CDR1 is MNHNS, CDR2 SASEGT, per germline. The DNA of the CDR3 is TGTGCCAGCAGTGAACCCCGGGGGGCAGCCACCCCCTACGAGCAGTACTTC. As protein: CASSEPRGAATPYEQYF.

The CDR3: CASSPRDRRYSYEQYF. DNA of the CDR3: TGCGCCAGCAGCCCCCGGGACAGGCGATACTCCTACGAGCAGTACTTC. The gene calls are TRBV4-1 and TRBJ2-7; 8 bases line up with TRBD1. CDR1 is MGHRA and CDR2 is YSYEKL in the germline V gene. The CDR3 has 16 amino acids. The J segment lost 0 bases and the V segment lost 4 bases, leaving 8 bases of the junction unmatched.

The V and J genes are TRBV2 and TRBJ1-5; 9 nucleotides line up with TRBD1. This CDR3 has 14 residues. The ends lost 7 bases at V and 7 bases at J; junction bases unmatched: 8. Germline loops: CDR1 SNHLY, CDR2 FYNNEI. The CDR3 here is CASNRDREWQPQHF. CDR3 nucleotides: TGTGCCAGCAACCGGGACAGGGAATGGCAGCCCCAGCATTTT. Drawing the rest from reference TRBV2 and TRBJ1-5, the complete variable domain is EPEVTQTPSHQVTQMGQEVILRCVPISNHLYFYWYRQILGQKVEFLVSFYNNEISEKSEIFDDQFSVERPDGSNFTLKIRSTKLEDSAMYFCASNRDREWQPQHFGDGTRLSIL.

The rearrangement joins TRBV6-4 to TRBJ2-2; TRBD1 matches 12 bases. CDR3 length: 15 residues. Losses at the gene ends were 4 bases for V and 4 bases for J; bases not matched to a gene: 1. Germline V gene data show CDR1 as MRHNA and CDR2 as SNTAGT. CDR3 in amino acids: CASSGGQGATGELFF. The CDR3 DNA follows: TGTGCCAGCAGTGGGGGACAGGGGGCCACCGGGGAGCTGTTTTTT.

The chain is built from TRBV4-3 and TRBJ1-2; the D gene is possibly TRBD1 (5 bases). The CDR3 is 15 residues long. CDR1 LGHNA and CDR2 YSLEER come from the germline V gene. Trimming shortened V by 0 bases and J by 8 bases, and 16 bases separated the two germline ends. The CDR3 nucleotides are TGCGCCAGCAGCCAAGATGAGGACACACTTCGCGGCTACACCTTC. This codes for CASSQDEDTLRGYTF.

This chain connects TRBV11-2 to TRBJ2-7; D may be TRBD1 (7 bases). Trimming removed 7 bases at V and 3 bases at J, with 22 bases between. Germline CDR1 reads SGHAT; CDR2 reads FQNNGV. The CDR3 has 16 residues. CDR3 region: CASTPTGRSRFYEQYF. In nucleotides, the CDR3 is TGTGCCAGCACCCCGACAGGGAGGAGTAGGTTCTACGAGCAGTACTTC. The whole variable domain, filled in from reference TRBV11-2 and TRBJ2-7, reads EAGVAQSPRYKIIEKRQSVAFWCNPISGHATLYWYQQILGQGPKLLIQFQNNGVVDDSQLPKDRFSAERLKGVDSTLKIQPAKLEDSAVYLCASTPTGRSRFYEQYFGPGTRLTVT.

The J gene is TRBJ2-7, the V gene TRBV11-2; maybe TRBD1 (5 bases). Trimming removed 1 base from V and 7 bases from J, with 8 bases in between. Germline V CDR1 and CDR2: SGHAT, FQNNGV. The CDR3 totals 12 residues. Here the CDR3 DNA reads TGTGCCAGCAGCTTAGTGGGGCCGGAGCAGTACTTC. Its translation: CASSLVGPEQYF.

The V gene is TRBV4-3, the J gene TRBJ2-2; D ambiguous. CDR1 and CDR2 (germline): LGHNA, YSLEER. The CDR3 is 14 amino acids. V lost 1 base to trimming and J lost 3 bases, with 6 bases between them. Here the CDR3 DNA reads TGCGCCAGCAGCCAAGGAGAACACACCGGGGAGCTGTTTTTT. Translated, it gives CASSQGEHTGELFF.

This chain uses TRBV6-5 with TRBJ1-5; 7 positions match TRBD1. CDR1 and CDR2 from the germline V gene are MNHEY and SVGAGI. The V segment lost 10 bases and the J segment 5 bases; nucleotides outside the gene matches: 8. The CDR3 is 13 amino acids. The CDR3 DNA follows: TGTGCCATTCAACAGGGGCCCCATCAGCCCCAGCATTTT. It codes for CAIQQGPHQPQHF.

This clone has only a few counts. CDR3 bases: TGTGCCAGCAGCAGGAAGTCAGGCCACTGTGGGTTGCAGTACTTC. It yields the protein CASSRKSGHCGLQYF. This chain links TRBV21-1 with TRBJ2-7; the table's D call TRBD1 went unverified against the DNA. TRBV21-1 is described as a pseudogene. The CDR3 sequence is 15 residues long.

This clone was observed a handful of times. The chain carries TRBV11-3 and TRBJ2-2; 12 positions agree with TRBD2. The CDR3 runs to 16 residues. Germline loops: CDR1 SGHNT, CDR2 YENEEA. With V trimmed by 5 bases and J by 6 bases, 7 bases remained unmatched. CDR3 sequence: CASSGRLAGVAGELFF. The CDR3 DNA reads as TGTGCCAGCAGCGGACGACTAGCGGGAGTTGCCGGGGAGCTGTTTTTT.

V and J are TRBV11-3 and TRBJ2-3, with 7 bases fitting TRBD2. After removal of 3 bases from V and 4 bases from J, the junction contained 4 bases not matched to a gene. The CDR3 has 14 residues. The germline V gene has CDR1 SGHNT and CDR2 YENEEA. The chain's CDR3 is CASSFAGAADTQYF. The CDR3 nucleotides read TGTGCCAGCAGCTTTGCGGGAGCGGCAGATACGCAGTATTTT.

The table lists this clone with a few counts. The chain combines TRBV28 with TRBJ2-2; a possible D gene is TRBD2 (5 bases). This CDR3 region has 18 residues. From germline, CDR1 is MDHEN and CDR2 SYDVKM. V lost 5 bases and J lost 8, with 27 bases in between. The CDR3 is CASSPSLRAELRGGELFF. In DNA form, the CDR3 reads TGTGCCAGCAGTCCCTCTCTCCGGGCCGAACTCCGAGGGGGGGAGCTGTTTTTT. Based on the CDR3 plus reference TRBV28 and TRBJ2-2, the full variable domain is DVKVTQSSRYLVKRTGEKVFLECVQDMDHENMFWYRQDPGLGLRLIYFSYDVKMKEKGDIPEGYSVSREKKERFSLILESASTNQTSMYLCASSPSLRAELRGGELFFGEGSRLTVL.

The CDR3 reads CATSRGTSGIDEQFF. CDR3 DNA sequence: TGTGCCACCAGCAGAGGGACTAGCGGGATCGATGAGCAGTTCTTC. The chain joins TRBV15 to TRBJ2-1; TRBD2 matches at 12 bases. Germline loops: CDR1 LNHNV, CDR2 YYDKDF (reference sequence). V trimming: 1 base; J trimming: 8 bases; junction bases outside the gene matches: 3. This CDR3 is 15 amino acids long.